A selection of T cell receptor beta chains follows, all from one sample in a study of post-analysis software for immune sequencing data. Via MiXCR, TCRdb re-called the PCR reads, giving one row per CDR3 protein. The data show more than 450,000 distinct CDR3 sequences, around a third seen once. The specimen was blood. The receptors shown here come from a girl under 18 with multiple sclerosis. Both conserved end residues are part of each CDR3. A D gene is named only where the DNA matches it firmly. A row's size may be missing; if present it is once, few, many or a size class.

size	D	V	J	CDR3	DNA
NA	NA	TRBV27	TRBJ2-7	CAGSLRSSDEQYF	TGTGCCGGCAGTTTAAGGTCCTCCGACGAGCAGTACTTC
once	NA	TRBV27	TRBJ2-1	CASSITQNEQFF	TGTGCCAGCAGTATCACCCAGAATGAGCAGTTCTTC
NA	NA	TRBV3-1	TRBJ2-1	CASSQRTESNEQFF	TGTGCCAGCAGCCAGAGGACAGAATCCAATGAGCAGTTCTTC
NA	NA	TRBV5-8	TRBJ2-5	CASSLAGRDQYF	TGTGCCAGCAGCTTGGCAGGGCGGGACCAGTACTTC
NA	TRBD1	TRBV7-2	TRBJ1-5	CASSYHGTAGNQPQHF	TGTGCCAGCAGCTACCACGGGACAGCCGGCAATCAGCCCCAGCATTTT
few	NA	TRBV10-3	TRBJ2-5	CAISLEGGETQYF	TGTGCCATTAGTCTGGAAGGGGGGGAGACCCAGTACTTC
NA	TRBD1	TRBV12-3/TRBV12-4	TRBJ1-5	CASGTGGNQPQHF	TGTGCCAGCGGGACAGGTGGCAATCAGCCCCAGCATTTT
few	NA	TRBV7-9	TRBJ1-2	CASSATTPNSNYGYTF	TGTGCCAGCAGCGCGACGACCCCTAACTCTAACTATGGCTACACCTTC
NA	NA	TRBV7-7	TRBJ2-4	CASSLAVAGEYERYF	TGTGCTAGCAGCTTAGCAGTTGCAGGGGAGTACGAGCGGTACTTC
NA	TRBD1	TRBV10-3	TRBJ2-3	CAIRASTGESIDTQYF	TGTGCCATCAGGGCATCGACAGGGGAGAGCATAGATACGCAGTATTTT
NA	NA	TRBV5-6	TRBJ2-7	CASSLGTGRLAQYF	TGTGCCAGCAGCTTAGGGACGGGCCGATTAGCGCAGTACTTC
NA	TRBD2	TRBV12-3/TRBV12-4	TRBJ2-7	CASSTSGGAEEQYF	TGTGCCAGCAGTACTAGCGGGGGGGCCGAAGAGCAGTACTTC
NA	NA	TRBV4-3	TRBJ2-7	CASSLASASYNEQYF	TGCGCCAGCAGCCTTGCTAGCGCATCCTACAATGAGCAGTACTTC
NA	TRBD1	TRBV4-1	TRBJ1-3	CASSRPGQTFSGNTIYF	TGCGCCAGCAGCCGTCCGGGACAGACCTTTTCTGGAAACACCATATATTTT
few	TRBD1	TRBV7-6	TRBJ2-5	CASSLLQGVPGTQYF	TGTGCCAGCAGCTTACTACAGGGGGTCCCAGGGACCCAGTACTTC
NA	TRBD2	TRBV5-1	TRBJ2-1	CASSFQRGGTDEQFF	TGCGCCAGCAGCTTCCAGCGGGGGGGCACGGATGAGCAGTTCTTC
NA	TRBD1	TRBV15	TRBJ2-7	CTTSKDRVFAYEQYF	TGTACCACCAGCAAGGACAGGGTTTTCGCCTACGAGCAGTACTTC
few	NA	TRBV11-2	TRBJ1-2	CASSKRGAVNGYTF	TGTGCCAGCAGCAAAAGGGGGGCAGTTAACGGCTACACCTTC
NA	NA	TRBV6-6	TRBJ2-2	CASSYSNGELFF	TGTGCCAGCAGTTACTCGAACGGGGAGCTGTTTTTT
NA	NA	TRBV9	TRBJ2-7	CASSPRLGESEQYF	TGTGCCAGCAGCCCTCGCCTGGGGGAGAGCGAGCAGTACTTC
few	TRBD1	TRBV5-1	TRBJ1-2	CASSPGQINYGYTF	TGCGCCAGCAGCCCGGGACAGATTAACTATGGCTACACCTTC
NA	TRBD2	TRBV6-5	TRBJ2-1	CASSITGTSGRNEQFF	TGTGCCAGCAGTATAACGGGGACTAGCGGAAGGAATGAGCAGTTCTTC
many	NA	TRBV20-1	TRBJ1-1	CSAAQGTLNTEAFF	TGCAGTGCTGCTCAGGGGACATTGAACACTGAAGCTTTCTTT
NA	NA	TRBV9	TRBJ2-5	CASSVVGFGRETQYF	TGTGCCAGCAGCGTAGTGGGTTTTGGCAGAGAGACCCAGTACTTC
once	TRBD1	TRBV5-5	TRBJ2-2	CASSRVGGQGNTGELFF	TGTGCCAGCAGCCGCGTCGGAGGACAGGGGAACACCGGGGAGCTGTTTTTT
NA	NA	TRBV7-9	TRBJ1-1	CASSLDGAQNTEAFF	TGTGCCAGCAGCTTAGACGGGGCCCAGAACACTGAAGCTTTCTTT
NA	NA	TRBV29-1	TRBJ2-7	CSVEKGGDFYERYF	TGCAGCGTTGAAAAGGGGGGGGACTTCTACGAGCGGTACTTC
NA	NA	TRBV6-4	TRBJ2-3	CASSDSNTQYF	TGTGCCAGCAGTGACTCCAATACGCAGTATTTT
NA	TRBD2	TRBV24-1	TRBJ2-5	CATSDQSGGAETQYF	TGTGCCACCAGTGACCAGTCGGGGGGGGCAGAGACCCAGTACTTC
NA	TRBD1	TRBV20-1	TRBJ2-5	CSAQGEETQYF	TGCAGTGCCCAGGGGGAAGAGACCCAGTACTTC